Each of the 21 T cell receptor beta chains below was sequenced from the same sample in a study of blood T cells in healthy people across ages. Then a second PCR, running roughly 7 to 11 cycles, was carried out with a sample-barcoded 5' primer and a J-beta primer mix. TCRdb reprocessed the 5' RACE reads via MiXCR and lists one record per CDR3 protein. Counted here are fewer than 750,000 distinct CDR3 sequences, around 48% occurring once; the ten biggest clones make up around 25%. Specimen: blood. The receptors here all came from a man older than 75 in good health.

The chain combines TRBV7-2 with TRBJ2-7, with D possibly TRBD2 on 5 matching bases. Trimming removed 1 base at V and 2 bases at J, with 12 bases between. There are 15 residues in the CDR3. CDR1 is SGHTA, CDR2 FQGNSA, per germline. The CDR3 region is CASSLGQRETYEQYF. The CDR3 region has the DNA TGTGCCAGCAGCTTAGGTCAACGGGAAACCTACGAGCAGTACTTC.

The chain has TRBV9 and TRBJ2-3; 14 bases fit TRBD2. Germline CDR1 is SGDLS and CDR2 is YYNGEE. After removal of 4 bases from V and 5 bases from J, the junction contained 9 bases not matched to a gene. This CDR3 comprises 17 residues. This CDR3 is CASSPGLAGAGGDTQYF. CDR3 in DNA: TGTGCCAGCAGCCCGGGACTAGCGGGAGCCGGGGGAGATACGCAGTATTTT.

This clonotype has more than one count but fewer than ten. This chain links TRBV20-1 with TRBJ2-7, with D possibly being TRBD1 or TRBD2 (6 bases each). The CDR3 totals 12 residues. Trimming left V 5 bases short and J 3 bases short, with 11 bases between. Germline CDR1 reads DFQATT; CDR2 reads SNEGSKA (reference sequence). Written as DNA, the CDR3 is TGCAGTGCTGTTCGGGGGCTCTACGAGCAGTACTTC. Translating gives CSAVRGLYEQYF.

The rearrangement uses TRBV7-2 and TRBJ2-3; 13 positions agree with TRBD2. V was pared by 4 bases and J by 8 bases, with 9 bases of the junction left unmatched. Per the germline V gene, CDR1 is SGHTA and CDR2 is FQGNSA. The CDR3 has 16 residues. The CDR3 is CASSSGLAGVGFTQYF. CDR3 nucleotides: TGTGCCAGCAGCTCCGGACTAGCGGGAGTCGGATTTACGCAGTATTTT.

J is TRBJ2-3 and V is TRBV7-2, with 7 bases matching TRBD2. In germline, CDR1 is SGHTA, CDR2 FQGNSA. The CDR3 sequence is 13 residues long. V was pared by 6 bases and J by 5 bases, with 5 bases of the junction left unmatched. The CDR3 loop is CASRFLAGDTQYF. The DNA for the CDR3 is TGTGCCAGCAGGTTTTTAGCGGGAGATACGCAGTATTTT.

The chain joins TRBV21-1 to TRBJ1-2; the table names TRBD1, a call not compared with the DNA. TRBV21-1 is a pseudogene locus. CDR3 size: 16 residues. The CDR3 loop is CASSKDRVGKNYGHTF. CDR3 bases: TGTGCCAGCAGCAAAGACAGGGTTGGGAAGAACTATGGCCACACCTTC.

In DNA form, the CDR3 reads TGTGCCAGCAGCAACACCGGGGATTACAATGAGCAGTTCTTC. It yields the protein CASSNTGDYNEQFF. The chain combines TRBV7-8 with TRBJ2-1, with a weak D call TRBD2 (5 bases). CDR1 is SGHVS and CDR2 is FQNEAQ in the germline V gene. V lost 5 bases to trimming and J lost 4 bases, with 12 bases between them. CDR3 length: 14 amino acids.

The chain links TRBV18 to TRBJ2-5; D remains ambiguous. V lost 3 bases to trimming and J lost 5 bases, with 13 bases between them. Germline loops: CDR1 KGHSH, CDR2 LQKENI. This CDR3 comprises 14 residues. Here the CDR3 DNA reads TGTGCCAGCTCACCGGTTAATCAACCGGAGACCCAGTACTTC. It is translated as CASSPVNQPETQYF.

The gene calls are TRBV7-2 and TRBJ1-2; TRBD1 aligns across 8 bases. V shed 4 bases and J 1 base; nucleotides not matched to a gene: 11. The V gene's germline CDR1 is SGHTA and CDR2 FQGNSA. CDR3 length: 17 residues. For the CDR3, the DNA is TGTGCCAGCAGCTATGGGACAGGCGTCAATGATAACTATGGCTACACCTTC. It specifies CASSYGTGVNDNYGYTF.

Comment on this clonotype: This may arise from a read error, as a much more abundant clone is one base away. J is TRBJ2-5 and V is TRBV6-5; perhaps TRBD1 as D (5 bases). CDR1 and CDR2 from the germline V gene are MNHEY and SVGAGI. CDR3 length: 13 amino acids. The V end was cut by 6 bases, the J end by 11 bases, with 19 bases between. DNA for the CDR3: TGTGCCAGCAGCCCCTTGGTAAGGGGTGAGCAGTACTTC. It specifies CASSPLVRGEQYF.

In this sample, this clonotype turned up once. This chain uses TRBV2 with TRBJ2-1; possible D gene TRBD1, 5 bases. The CDR3 is 14 amino acids. Germline-derived CDR1 and CDR2 are SNHLY and FYNNEI. V was pared by 6 bases and J by 0 bases, with 9 bases between. The CDR3 DNA reads as TGTGCCAGCAGCGCAGGGTTCTCCTACAATGAGCAGTTCTTC. Translated, it gives CASSAGFSYNEQFF. Based on the CDR3 plus reference TRBV2 and TRBJ2-1, the full variable domain is EPEVTQTPSHQVTQMGQEVILRCVPISNHLYFYWYRQILGQKVEFLVSFYNNEISEKSEIFDDQFSVERPDGSNFTLKIRSTKLEDSAMYFCASSAGFSYNEQFFGPGTRLTVL.

This clonotype was picked up many times. V is TRBV20-1 and J is TRBJ2-3, with a possible D match to TRBD2 (5 bases). V was cut by 4 bases and J by 2 bases, with 16 bases left in between. Germline CDR1 is DFQATT and CDR2 is SNEGSKA (reference sequence). This CDR3 has 15 amino acids. CDR3 DNA: TGCAGTGCTATCGCACTGGGAGTGAACACAGATACGCAGTATTTT. This encodes CSAIALGVNTDTQYF.

The V and J genes are TRBV4-1 and TRBJ2-7; D is undetermined. CDR1 is MGHRA and CDR2 is YSYEKL in the germline V gene. The germline V and J ends were trimmed by 0 bases and 6 bases, with 9 bases remaining between them. The CDR3 is made up of 13 amino acids. CDR3 in amino acids: CASSQELRVEQYF. The CDR3 DNA is TGCGCCAGCAGCCAAGAGCTTCGTGTCGAGCAGTACTTC.

This clonotype was picked up a small number of times. The chain recombines TRBV12-3 or TRBV12-4 with TRBJ2-1; 14 bases match TRBD2. The CDR3 sequence is 18 residues long. J was trimmed by 0 bases and V by 6 bases; bases with no gene match: 7. This chain's CDR3 is CASRGLAGAPSSYNEQFF. CDR3 nucleotide sequence: TGTGCCAGCAGGGGACTAGCGGGGGCCCCAAGCTCCTACAATGAGCAGTTCTTC.

This CDR3 reads CASSQEPRSSNEQFF. The CDR3 bases are TGCGCCAGCAGCCAAGAGCCTAGGTCGTCCAATGAGCAGTTCTTC. The rearrangement uses TRBV4-3 and TRBJ2-1, with D unclear. The CDR3 extends over 15 amino acids. Germline loops: CDR1 LGHNA, CDR2 YSLEER. The V gene lost 0 bases and the J gene lost 6 bases, with 12 bases spanning the gap.

This clonotype occurred a few times. The chain carries TRBV11-1 and TRBJ2-5, with D perhaps TRBD2 (6 bases). Per the germline V gene, CDR1 is SGHAT and CDR2 is FQDESV (reference sequence). The CDR3 spans 15 residues. Trimming left V 4 bases short and J 0 bases short, with 12 bases between. CDR3 residues: CASSSPRDYQETQYF. The CDR3 DNA sequence: TGTGCCAGCAGCTCACCCCGGGACTACCAAGAGACCCAGTACTTC.

The rearrangement uses TRBV12-3 or TRBV12-4 and TRBJ2-5, with D possibly TRBD2 on 6 matching bases. The DNA end lines up better with TRBJ2-7; the J call may be wrong. The CDR3 loop spans 14 amino acids. CDR3 in DNA: TGTGCCAGCAGTTCGGGACTCCCAGGGTCCGAGCAGTACTTC. Its protein is CASSSGLPGSEQYF.

The rearrangement links TRBV6-2 or TRBV6-3 to TRBJ2-7; D ambiguous. The germline V gene has CDR1 MNHEY and CDR2 SVGEGT. V gave up 2 bases and J gave up 4 bases, with 9 bases separating them. This CDR3 is 13 amino acids long. CDR3 bases: TGTGCCAGCAGTTACGCCCTAGAATACGAGCAGTACTTC. Encoded protein: CASSYALEYEQYF.

This clonotype was seen a few times. The gene calls are TRBV7-2 and TRBJ2-6; 8 bases align to TRBD1. J gave up 4 bases and V 6 bases, and 2 bases lay outside the gene matches. The germline V gene encodes CDR1 SGHTA and CDR2 FQGNSA. The CDR3 extends over 14 amino acids. The CDR3 DNA reads as TGTGCCAGCAGGACAGGGGTCGGGGCCAACGTCCTGACTTTC. It is translated as CASRTGVGANVLTF.

The chain couples TRBV12-5 to TRBJ1-2; weak D call: TRBD1 (5 bases). Germline CDR1 reads LGHNT; CDR2 reads FRNRAP. The CDR3 has 17 amino acids. The ends were cut back, 1 base at V and 1 base at J, with 16 bases in the middle. Here the CDR3 DNA reads TGTGCTAGTGGTTTGGGGGACGGATCTGGTGTTAACTATGGCTACACCTTC. Translation gives CASGLGDGSGVNYGYTF.

The V gene is TRBV20-1, the J gene TRBJ1-4, with 7 bases aligning to TRBD1. The CDR3 covers 15 residues. Germline assignment: CDR1 DFQATT and CDR2 SNEGSKA (reference sequence). J was trimmed by 13 bases and V by 0 bases; bases with no gene match: 14. This CDR3 reads CSARDGGGSEFRLFF. Here the CDR3 DNA reads TGCAGTGCTAGAGATGGAGGGGGCTCGGAATTTAGACTGTTTTTT.